Presented here are 5 T cell receptor beta chains from one specimen sequenced in a study of cytomegalovirus exposure and HLA in healthy donors. Amplification used 60 Vbeta primers and 13 Jbeta primers. Profiled with immunoSEQ multiplex PCR; TCRdb holds only in-frame clones, not every one. The sample carries around 150,000 clones, roughly 78% recorded once. Material for sequencing was PBMCs. The receptors originated from a middle-aged man in good health and CMV-seropositive.

This clone was seen only once. It is likely a read error, because the conserved phenylalanine at the end of the CDR3 is missing. The chain recombines TRBV6-5 with TRBJ1-5; D gene unclear. V shed 4 bases and J shed 3 bases, with 10 bases lying between them. This CDR3 spans 14 amino acids. Germline V gene lookup returns CDR1 MNHEY and CDR2 SVGAGI. CDR3 bases: TGTGCCAGCAGTTCACGCAGGTACAATCAGCCCCAGCATCTT. Protein sequence: CASSSRRYNQPQHL.

J is TRBJ1-1 and V is TRBV7-2; 10 bases match TRBD1. Germline loops: CDR1 SGHTA, CDR2 FQGNSA. This CDR3 is built from 14 residues. V lost 5 bases, J lost 4 bases, and 4 bases stayed unmatched. In DNA form, the CDR3 reads TGTGCCAGCAGCAGGGACAGGGGTAGCACTGAAGCTTTCTTT. Translated: CASSRDRGSTEAFF.

The chain uses TRBV4-1 and TRBJ2-7; 7 bases are a match to TRBD1. The J segment lost 3 bases and the V segment lost 5 bases, leaving 7 bases of the junction unmatched. Looked up from germline, CDR1 is MGHRA and CDR2 is YSYEKL. The CDR3 length is 14 residues. The CDR3 region is CASSYPGQNYEQYF. CDR3 in DNA: TGCGCCAGCAGCTACCCGGGACAGAACTACGAGCAGTACTTC.

This clone was found a few times. The chain links TRBV9 to TRBJ1-2, with 7 positions matching TRBD1. J was trimmed by 4 bases and V by 6 bases; bases with no gene match: 6. The CDR3 runs 13 residues. CDR1 and CDR2 (germline): SGDLS, YYNGEE. CDR3 coding DNA: TGTGCCAGCACCCACCCAGGGGGCTATGGCTACACCTTC. Translated: CASTHPGGYGYTF.

This chain joins TRBV4-2 and TRBJ1-4, with 8 bases identical to TRBD1. V gave up 0 bases and J gave up 7 bases; unmatched junction bases: 4. Looked up from germline, CDR1 is LGHNA and CDR2 is YNFKEQ. The CDR3 consists of 15 residues. In DNA, the CDR3 is TGTGCCAGCAGCCAAGATTGGCAGGGGGCTGAAAAACTGTTTTTT. Protein product: CASSQDWQGAEKLFF.